This T cell receptor beta chain is from a study of blood T cell repertoires in COVID-19. The sample holds a few counts of this clone. Study processing details: How many nucleated cells were present was estimated from reference gene primer amplification. Sequencing was performed with immunoSEQ multiplex PCR; in TCRdb, only in-frame clones are kept and a portion is missing. The V and J calls and clone size come from that table; D and trimming were worked out from the DNA. The sample lists about 150,000 clones, around 81% occurring once. V shed 3 bases and J 7 bases; nucleotides not matched to a gene: 11. The CDR3 spans 16 residues. Germline-derived CDR1 and CDR2 are SNHLY and FYNNEI.

The receptor was derived from a woman in her forties or fifties with acute or convalescent COVID-19. The chain is built from TRBV2 and TRBJ1-5; 8 bases map to TRBD1. Input material: peripheral blood. The CDR3 reads CASSESSGGAGQPQHF. The CDR3 DNA reads as TGTGCCAGCAGTGAGTCTTCAGGGGGCGCCGGCCAGCCCCAGCATTTT.